Given below is one TCR beta chain in context. The antigen remains unidentified. The data derive from a study of beta chain features in type 1 diabetes. CDR1 and CDR2 (germline): MNHEY, SVGAGI. The CDR3 sequence is 14 residues long. V gave up 6 bases and J gave up 5 bases; unmatched junction bases: 8. cDNA synthesis used the whole RNA isolate, giving expressed TCRB sequences. The table came from immunoSEQ multiplex PCR; TCRdb's copy has only in-frame clones and leaves some out. The table shows roughly 330,000 clones, with approximately 11% occurring only once. Study outcomes and limitations: Patients with type 1 diabetes showed fewer VDJ junction insertions and more deletions. Sequencing used cDNA, and cells with high TCR expression could therefore be over-represented. The study found that naive, central memory and Treg TCRB repertoires appeared more similar in patients than in healthy donors. Patients with Type 1 diabetes showed moderately but significantly shorter TCRB CDR3s in all four CD4+ subsets.

Material: naive CD4+ T cells from blood. This clonotype was obtained from a woman aged 25 to 39 in good health. The V and J genes are TRBV6-5 and TRBJ1-2; TRBD1 matches 8 bases. CDR3 DNA sequence: TGTGCCAGCAGAGGACAGGGAAGAGTATATGGCTACACCTTC. It encodes CASRGQGRVYGYTF.